This section outlines one TCR beta chain sequence together with its context. Repertoires were generated with immunoSEQ multiplex PCR, while TCRdb's copy carries only in-frame clones and drops some. This table holds approximately 260,000 clones, about 88% found once. The sample originates from a study of blood T cell repertoires in COVID-19. The CDR3 contains 12 residues. The V end was cut by 4 bases, the J end by 4 bases, with 7 bases between. CDR1 and CDR2 from the germline V gene are MDHEN and SYDVKM. The chain carries TRBV28 and TRBJ1-2; D is unresolved. The sequencing sample was made of peripheral blood. This receptor was identified in a woman aged 40-49 years who had recovered from COVID-19. The CDR3 here is CASSYEGYGYTF. CDR3 nucleotide sequence: TGTGCCAGCAGTTATGAGGGCTATGGCTACACCTTC.